Below, 18 T cell receptor beta chains from the same sample are listed, as sequenced in a study of shared clonotypes between healthy human individuals. Profiling relied on immunoSEQ multiplex PCR, and the TCRdb table lists in-frame clones only, not all of them. The table includes about 470,000 clones, about four fifths detected once. Sample: PBMCs. These receptors came from a woman aged 40 to 55 in good health. Some clones in this sample may be carry-over from other donors' samples.

This rearrangement joins TRBV19 to TRBJ1-5, with 7 positions matching TRBD1. Germline V gene sequence: CDR1 LNHDA, CDR2 SQIVND (reference sequence). After removal of 3 bases from V and 7 bases from J, the junction contained 3 bases not matched to a gene. This CDR3 is built from 13 residues. The CDR3 nucleotides are TGTGCCAGTAGTATGGGACAGCAACAGCCCCAGCATTTT. Its translation: CASSMGQQQPQHF.

The chain employs TRBV7-9 and TRBJ2-2; D might be TRBD1 (5 bases). V was shortened by 1 base and J by 2 bases, with 8 bases between the two germline ends. Germline V gene data show CDR1 as SEHNR and CDR2 as FQNEAQ (reference sequence). CDR3 length: 15 amino acids. CDR3 in DNA: TGTGCCAGCAGCTTAGTAGACAGTAACACCGGGGAGCTGTTTTTT. Protein sequence: CASSLVDSNTGELFF.

The chain links TRBV7-2 to TRBJ2-7; TRBD2 matches at 10 bases. CDR3 size: 15 residues. Looked up from germline, CDR1 is SGHTA and CDR2 is FQGNSA. Germline trimming cut 2 bases from V and 4 bases from J; bases unmatched to any gene: 5. The CDR3, as DNA: TGTGCCAGCAGCTTAACTAGCGGGAATGGGTACGAGCAGTACTTC. It yields the protein CASSLTSGNGYEQYF.

This chain connects TRBV19 to TRBJ2-7, with 7 bases fitting TRBD1. The germline V gene has CDR1 LNHDA and CDR2 SQIVND (reference sequence). The CDR3 has 15 residues. Trimming at V came to 3 bases and at J to 7 bases, leaving 12 bases not matched to a gene. DNA of the CDR3: TGTGCCAGTAGTATGGACAGGACCCGCGAGGGGGAGCAGTACTTC. The encoded protein is CASSMDRTREGEQYF.

This clone has just a few counts. The rearrangement joins TRBV19 to TRBJ2-2; D unresolved. V lost 2 bases and J lost 2, with 9 bases in between. Germline CDR1 and CDR2: LNHDA and SQIVND (reference sequence). This CDR3 comprises 15 residues. This CDR3 is CASSIKSENTGELFF. The CDR3 DNA sequence: TGTGCCAGTAGTATAAAATCAGAAAACACCGGGGAGCTGTTTTTT.

The chain recombines TRBV30 with TRBJ2-1, with 8 bases aligning to TRBD1. The CDR3 covers 14 residues. CDR1 GTSNPN and CDR2 SVGIG come from the germline V gene (reference sequence). Trimming cost V 8 bases and J 4 bases; bases outside gene matches: 10. The CDR3, as DNA: TGTGCCGGAAAAGTCGGACAGGGATACAATGAGCAGTTCTTC. Encoded protein: CAGKVGQGYNEQFF.

V and J are TRBV28 and TRBJ2-5; the D is unclear. V lost 4 bases and J 2 bases, leaving 11 bases between the germline ends. Germline values: CDR1 MDHEN, CDR2 SYDVKM. CDR3 length equals 14 residues. The CDR3: CASSSTDGQETQYF. For the CDR3, the DNA is TGTGCCAGCAGTTCCACGGACGGTCAAGAGACCCAGTACTTC.

This clone was observed at least ten times. CDR3 loop: CASSQEATDGQPQHF. In DNA, the CDR3 is TGCGCCAGCAGCCAAGAAGCGACAGACGGTCAGCCCCAGCATTTT. The chain is built from TRBV4-1 and TRBJ1-5; a possible D gene is TRBD1 (5 bases). Per the germline V gene, CDR1 is MGHRA and CDR2 is YSYEKL. Between the trimmed V and J ends, which lost 0 bases and 6 bases, there was a span of 12 bases. The CDR3 spans 15 residues.

V and J are TRBV2 and TRBJ1-2; D gene uncertain. Between the trimmed V and J ends, which lost 4 bases and 5 bases, there was a span of 8 bases. This CDR3 comprises 12 residues. CDR1 and CDR2 from the germline V gene are SNHLY and FYNNEI. CDR3 in DNA: TGTGCCAGCAGTGGGGGTCGGTATGGCTACACCTTC. Translated, it gives CASSGGRYGYTF.

This chain joins TRBV6-6 and TRBJ2-7; possibly TRBD1 or TRBD2 for D (5 bases each). Germline V lookup: CDR1 MNHNY, CDR2 SVGAGI (reference sequence). The CDR3 consists of 15 residues. The V end lost 5 bases, the J end lost 0 bases, and 14 bases lay between the germline ends. CDR3 nucleotides: TGTGCCAGCAGTCACGGGACGGGAAGCTCCTACGAGCAGTACTTC. Translating it yields CASSHGTGSSYEQYF.

Points on this clone: A far larger clone differs by one base, so this is likely a read error. Other DNA sequences in the same sample also yield this CDR3. The chain combines TRBV9 with TRBJ1-3; 7 positions match TRBD1. Germline values: CDR1 SGDLS, CDR2 YYNGEE. This CDR3 spans 14 amino acids. V lost 3 bases and J lost 1; bases outside the gene matches: 1. The CDR3 here is CASSGTGSGNTIYF. The CDR3 coding sequence is TGTGCCAGCAGCGGGACAGGATCTGGAAACACCATATATTTT.

This clone has just a few counts. V gene TRBV6-5 combines with J gene TRBJ2-3; 9 bases match TRBD2. CDR1 MNHEY and CDR2 SVGAGI come from the germline V gene. The J segment lost 1 base and the V segment lost 6 bases, leaving 2 bases of the junction unmatched. CDR3 length: 14 residues. CDR3 loop: CASRSSGGTDTQYF. In nucleotides, the CDR3 is TGTGCCAGCAGGTCTAGCGGGGGCACAGATACGCAGTATTTT.

Turning to this clone: An end of the junction does not agree with germline; a read error may underlie this. The chain recombines TRBV7-7 with TRBJ2-6; 13 bases are a match to TRBD2. Germline values: CDR1 SSHAT, CDR2 FNYEAQ (reference sequence). This CDR3 is built from 17 residues. CDR3 nucleotide sequence: TGTGCTAGCAGCGTGGGACTAGCGGGAACTGGGGCCAACGTCCTGACTTTC. Its translation: CASSVGLAGTGANVLTF.

The chain recombines TRBV29-1 with TRBJ2-7; 9 nucleotides match TRBD2. This CDR3 is 14 amino acids long. The germline gives CDR1 SQVTM, CDR2 ANQGSEA. The J segment lost 3 bases and the V segment lost 5 bases, leaving 8 bases of the junction unmatched. CDR3 bases: TGCAGCGTTTTAGCGGGAGTAGGGGACTACGAGCAGTACTTC. It is translated as CSVLAGVGDYEQYF.

This clone has only a few counts. The CDR3 DNA sequence: TGTGCCAGCAGTTTATCGGCTAGCGGGAGCTACGAGCAGTACTTC. As protein: CASSLSASGSYEQYF. This chain links TRBV27 with TRBJ2-7, with TRBD2 identical over 10 bases. This CDR3 is built from 15 residues. Unmatched junction bases numbered 2, after V lost 0 bases and J lost 3 bases. Germline CDR1 reads MNHEY; CDR2 reads SMNVEV (reference sequence).

The V gene is TRBV2, the J gene TRBJ2-7; D perhaps matches TRBD1 (5 bases). The germline gives CDR1 SNHLY, CDR2 FYNNEI. Trimming stripped 5 bases from V and 0 bases from J, with 14 bases between. The CDR3 has 15 amino acids. DNA of the CDR3: TGTGCCAGCAGTCCAAGCCCCGGACACTCCTACGAGCAGTACTTC. This translates into CASSPSPGHSYEQYF.

This rearrangement joins TRBV4-2 to TRBJ2-7; perhaps TRBD2 as D (6 bases). Germline V gives CDR1 LGHNA, CDR2 YNFKEQ. The length of the CDR3 is 16 residues. V was shortened by 4 bases and J by 1 base, with 17 bases between the two germline ends. CDR3 residues: CASSPGMRDSSYEQYF. The DNA of the CDR3 is TGTGCCAGCAGCCCGGGGATGCGGGACTCTTCCTACGAGCAGTACTTC.

The chain is built from TRBV7-2 and TRBJ2-7; the match to TRBD1 covers 10 bases. Unmatched junction bases numbered 6, after V lost 1 base and J lost 3 bases. The germline V gene encodes CDR1 SGHTA and CDR2 FQGNSA. The CDR3 loop spans 16 amino acids. CDR3 bases: TGTGCCAGCAGCTTAGTAGGGACAGGGGCTAACTACGAGCAGTACTTC. It specifies CASSLVGTGANYEQYF.